One and the same sample provided the 20 T cell receptor beta chains below, sequenced in a study of Ad26.COV2.S vaccination and SARS-CoV-2 variants. Produced via immunoSEQ multiplex PCR; TCRdb's table is partial and in-frame only. In the table there are about 350,000 clones, more than 75% of which are singletons. The treatment here: approximately 18 received Ad26.COV2.S at low or high dose, single or two shots; 5 received placebo; per-sample allocation not given. Repertoires come from day 63 after the first vaccine or placebo injection. The specimen comprised peripheral blood, sampled in a trial of Ad26.COV2.S vaccine versus placebo. The source of these receptors is a person aged 18-65 years who received the Ad26.COV2.S COVID-19 vaccine or a placebo.

The chain uses TRBV21-1 and TRBJ1-4. TRBV21-1 corresponds to a pseudogene. The CDR3 has 18 amino acids. CDR3 residues: CASSKGRGPTKNNEKLFF. For the CDR3, the DNA is TGTGCCAGCAGCAAAGGGAGGGGTCCTACGAAGAATAATGAAAAACTGTTTTTT.

The chain employs TRBV12-3 or TRBV12-4 and TRBJ2-7; the D gene is possibly TRBD1 (6 bases). V shed 3 bases and J shed 7 bases, with 10 bases lying between them. CDR3 length: 12 residues. Here the CDR3 reads CASSFWGREQYF. The CDR3 nucleotides read TGTGCCAGCAGTTTTTGGGGGCGGGAGCAGTACTTC.

This chain joins TRBV6-2 or TRBV6-3 and TRBJ2-5, with D unclear. The germline V gene has CDR1 MNHEY and CDR2 SVGEGT. V lost 4 bases to trimming and J lost 4 bases, with 16 bases between them. The CDR3 totals 15 residues. DNA of the CDR3: TGTGCCAGCAGTTCCCGCCGGGCCCTAGGAGAGACCCAGTACTTC. Its translation: CASSSRRALGETQYF.

The chain links TRBV13 to TRBJ2-2, with 11 bases fitting TRBD2. CDR3 size: 15 residues. CDR1 is PRHDT and CDR2 is FYEKMQ in the germline V gene (reference sequence). Unmatched junction bases numbered 3, after V lost 5 bases and J lost 4 bases. The CDR3 DNA is TGTGCCAGCAGCGGGACTAGCGGATTCACCGGGGAGCTGTTTTTT. Its translation is CASSGTSGFTGELFF.

J is TRBJ2-1 and V is TRBV9, with D possibly TRBD2 on 6 matching bases. Looked up from germline, CDR1 is SGDLS and CDR2 is YYNGEE. The V gene lost 0 bases and the J gene lost 5 bases, with 6 bases spanning the gap. This CDR3 contains 13 residues. The CDR3 is CASSVAGDNEQFF. In nucleotides, the CDR3 is TGTGCCAGCAGCGTAGCGGGAGACAATGAGCAGTTCTTC.

V and J are TRBV6-2 or TRBV6-3 and TRBJ1-4; TRBD1 matches 12 bases. The trim removed 2 bases at V and 8 bases at J, leaving 3 bases unmatched. This CDR3 spans 15 amino acids. Germline V lookup: CDR1 MNHEY, CDR2 SVGEGT. The CDR3 here is CASSYGGTGGEKLFF. CDR3 coding DNA: TGTGCCAGCAGTTACGGCGGGACAGGGGGCGAAAAACTGTTTTTT.

The chain has TRBV11-2 and TRBJ1-1; TRBD1 aligns across 7 bases. The CDR3 spans 14 residues. Trimming at V came to 5 bases and at J to 10 bases, leaving 13 bases not matched to a gene. Germline V gene lookup returns CDR1 SGHAT and CDR2 FQNNGV. CDR3 bases: TGTGCCAGCAGCCCGATCACGCCAGGGGGGAGAGCTTTCTTT. It encodes CASSPITPGGRAFF. Supplemented by reference TRBV11-2 and TRBJ1-1, the full variable domain reads EAGVAQSPRYKIIEKRQSVAFWCNPISGHATLYWYQQILGQGPKLLIQFQNNGVVDDSQLPKDRFSAERLKGVDSTLKIQPAKLEDSAVYLCASSPITPGGRAFFGQGTRLTVV.

The CDR3 nucleotides are TGTGCCAGCAGCTTCACCGGGACAGGGGGAGAGACCCAGTACTTC. This codes for CASSFTGTGGETQYF. The V gene is TRBV7-2, the J gene TRBJ2-5; the match to TRBD1 covers 11 bases. Germline-derived CDR1 and CDR2 are SGHTA and FQGNSA. J gave up 4 bases and V 3 bases, and 4 bases lay outside the gene matches. This CDR3 is 15 amino acids long.

The genes are TRBV2 and TRBJ2-2; D may be TRBD2 (7 bases). Germline V gene data show CDR1 as SNHLY and CDR2 as FYNNEI. The V end was cut by 2 bases, the J end by 5 bases, with 15 bases between. The CDR3 sequence is 16 residues long. Here the CDR3 reads CASSEMAGEGTGELFF. The CDR3 region has the DNA TGTGCCAGCAGTGAAATGGCAGGGGAGGGGACCGGGGAGCTGTTTTTT.

The rearrangement joins TRBV10-3 to TRBJ2-7; D is ambiguous. The V gene lost 0 bases and the J gene lost 3 bases, with 9 bases spanning the gap. This CDR3 is built from 14 residues. CDR1 ENHRY and CDR2 SYGVKD come from the germline V gene. As DNA, the CDR3 is TGTGCCATCAGTGAGTCCCAATTAAACTACGAGCAGTACTTC. It encodes CAISESQLNYEQYF.

The chain combines TRBV6-1 with TRBJ2-3; either TRBD1 or TRBD2 may fit D (5 bases each). V dropped 3 bases and J dropped 9 bases, with 13 bases sitting between them. The CDR3 is 13 residues long. Looked up from germline, CDR1 is MNHNS and CDR2 is SASEGT. The CDR3 sequence is CASSDGDVRTQYF. The CDR3 nucleotides are TGTGCCAGCAGTGACGGGGACGTTCGGACGCAGTATTTT.

This chain joins TRBV19 and TRBJ1-2; D gene ambiguous. Looked up from germline, CDR1 is LNHDA and CDR2 is SQIVND (reference sequence). The V end was cut by 10 bases, the J end by 5 bases, with 23 bases between. CDR3 size: 15 residues. The CDR3, as DNA: TGTGCCACCCAAAAATGGGGAGGTCTGGTTTATGGCTACACCTTC. Protein product: CATQKWGGLVYGYTF.

The gene calls are TRBV30 and TRBJ2-3, with D maybe TRBD2 (6 bases). Between the trimmed V and J ends, which lost 0 bases and 5 bases, there was a span of 12 bases. Looked up from germline, CDR1 is GTSNPN and CDR2 is SVGIG (reference sequence). The CDR3 consists of 14 residues. DNA of the CDR3: TGTGCCTGGAGTGTACGCGGGAACCGAGATACGCAGTATTTT. It specifies CAWSVRGNRDTQYF.

This chain joins TRBV6-5 and TRBJ2-7, with 9 positions matching TRBD2. The V segment lost 6 bases and the J segment 0 bases; nucleotides outside the gene matches: 3. The CDR3 runs 14 residues. Germline V gene lookup returns CDR1 MNHEY and CDR2 SVGAGI. The CDR3 protein is CASRGSGGSYEQYF. CDR3 in DNA: TGTGCCAGCAGGGGTAGCGGGGGCTCCTACGAGCAGTACTTC.

The J gene is TRBJ1-6, the V gene TRBV29-1, with a weak D call TRBD1 (5 bases). Trimming pared 7 bases from V and 10 bases from J, leaving 14 bases between. The CDR3 covers 12 residues. CDR1 and CDR2 from the germline V gene are SQVTM and ANQGSEA. The CDR3 reads CSAKTEGSPLHF. CDR3 sequence (DNA): TGCAGCGCCAAGACAGAGGGATCACCCCTCCACTTT.

This chain uses TRBV4-1 with TRBJ1-2; D uncertain. The CDR3 sequence is 17 residues long. Trimming removed 1 base at V and 5 bases at J, with 20 bases between. Germline CDR1 and CDR2: MGHRA and YSYEKL. CDR3 coding DNA: TGCGCCAGCAGCCAAGGGAGAGGGAACAGATTTCGATATGGCTACACCTTC. Residues: CASSQGRGNRFRYGYTF.

The chain uses TRBV28 and TRBJ1-1; D might be TRBD1 (6 bases). V was trimmed by 6 bases and J by 3 bases, leaving 11 bases between them. Germline CDR1 is MDHEN and CDR2 is SYDVKM. CDR3 length: 13 residues. In nucleotides, the CDR3 is TGTGCCAGCAGCGCAGGACAGTACACTGAAGCTTTCTTT. This gives the protein CASSAGQYTEAFF.

This rearrangement joins TRBV9 to TRBJ2-5; maybe TRBD1 (6 bases). Germline V gene lookup returns CDR1 SGDLS and CDR2 YYNGEE. The CDR3 has 14 amino acids. Deletions cut 0 bases from V and 5 bases from J, with 11 bases between. The CDR3 loop reads CASSVDPRGETQYF. CDR3 in DNA: TGTGCCAGCAGCGTAGACCCGAGGGGGGAGACCCAGTACTTC. Combining the CDR3 with reference TRBV9 and TRBJ2-5 gives the whole variable domain DSGVTQTPKHLITATGQRVTLRCSPRSGDLSVYWYQQSLDQGLQFLIQYYNGEERAKGNILERFSAQQFPDLHSELNLSSLELGDSALYFCASSVDPRGETQYFGPGTRLLVL.

V usage is TRBV5-6 and J usage is TRBJ1-2, with unresolved D. V gave up 0 bases and J gave up 8 bases, with 14 bases separating them. The CDR3 runs to 14 residues. Germline assignment: CDR1 SGHDT and CDR2 YYEEEE. In DNA, the CDR3 is TGTGCCAGCAGCTTGGAATCGGGGAGACGCGGCTACACCTTC. Protein product: CASSLESGRRGYTF.

This clone has only a few counts. The J gene is TRBJ2-7, the V gene TRBV5-1; 10 bases fit TRBD1. V lost 7 bases and J lost 3; bases outside the gene matches: 7. Germline V lookup: CDR1 SGHRS, CDR2 YFSETQ. CDR3 length: 14 residues. The CDR3, as DNA: TGCGCCAGCGCCGGCGGGACAGGGGTCTACGAGCAGTACTTC. This encodes CASAGGTGVYEQYF.